The 5 T cell receptor beta chains reported below all come from one sample, sequenced in a study of T-cell reconstitution after alpha-beta-depleted transplantation in children. A TCRbeta library incorporating unique molecular identifiers was prepared. TCRdb passed the PCR reads through MiXCR, listing each CDR3 protein once. The table lists 700,000 to 850,000 distinct CDR3 sequences, 15% to 20% of them singletons. The source material was PBMCs, mostly from graft donor cells, sampled 360 days after TCRalphabeta/CD19-depleted stem cell transplant. The receptor source for this set is a male patient younger than 18 who had a stem cell transplant for acute lymphoblastic leukemia, so the T cells may come from the graft donor.

This clonotype was observed a few times. This chain links TRBV13 with TRBJ2-7; 13 bases align to TRBD2. The germline gives CDR1 PRHDT, CDR2 FYEKMQ (reference sequence). There are 15 residues in the CDR3. V trimming: 4 bases; J trimming: 4 bases; junction bases outside the gene matches: 4. In DNA, the CDR3 is TGTGCCAGCAGCTCCGGACTAGCGGGAGAGTACGAGCAGTACTTC. This sequence encodes CASSSGLAGEYEQYF.

The sample holds a few counts of this clonotype. The chain joins TRBV29-1 to TRBJ2-1; 13 nucleotides line up with TRBD2. The germline CDR1 and CDR2 sequences are SQVTM and ANQGSEA. V dropped 7 bases and J dropped 2; count of bases not matched to a gene: 5. This CDR3 has 15 amino acids. The CDR3 sequence: CSGKGLAGPYNEQFF. The CDR3, as DNA: TGCAGCGGGAAGGGACTAGCGGGACCCTACAATGAGCAGTTCTTC.

This clonotype was seen at least ten times. The chain recombines TRBV24-1 with TRBJ2-7; D is possibly TRBD2 (6 bases). Germline values: CDR1 KGHDR, CDR2 SFDVKD. CDR3 length: 16 amino acids. V lost 0 bases and J lost 2, with 13 bases in between. In DNA form, the CDR3 reads TGTGCCACCAGTGATTTGCGACTAGGGGAACCCTACGAGCAGTACTTC. Translated, it gives CATSDLRLGEPYEQYF.

The gene calls are TRBV12-3 or TRBV12-4 and TRBJ1-6, with 8 bases aligning to TRBD1. V shed 3 bases, J shed 8 bases, and the junction held 6 bases outside the gene matches. The CDR3 consists of 15 residues. In DNA form, the CDR3 reads TGTGCCAGCAGTTTTGGGGACAGGCTTTATTCACCCCTCCACTTT. Translation: CASSFGDRLYSPLHF.

This clonotype was recorded a few times. The chain links TRBV4-1 to TRBJ2-2; 15 bases are shared with TRBD2. The CDR3 sequence is 17 residues long. CDR1 MGHRA and CDR2 YSYEKL come from the germline V gene. Unmatched junction bases numbered 5, after V lost 1 base and J lost 8 bases. The CDR3 nucleotides are TGCGCCAGCAGCCAAGGCTCCGGGACTAGCGGGAGGGGGGAGCTGTTTTTT. This sequence encodes CASSQGSGTSGRGELFF.